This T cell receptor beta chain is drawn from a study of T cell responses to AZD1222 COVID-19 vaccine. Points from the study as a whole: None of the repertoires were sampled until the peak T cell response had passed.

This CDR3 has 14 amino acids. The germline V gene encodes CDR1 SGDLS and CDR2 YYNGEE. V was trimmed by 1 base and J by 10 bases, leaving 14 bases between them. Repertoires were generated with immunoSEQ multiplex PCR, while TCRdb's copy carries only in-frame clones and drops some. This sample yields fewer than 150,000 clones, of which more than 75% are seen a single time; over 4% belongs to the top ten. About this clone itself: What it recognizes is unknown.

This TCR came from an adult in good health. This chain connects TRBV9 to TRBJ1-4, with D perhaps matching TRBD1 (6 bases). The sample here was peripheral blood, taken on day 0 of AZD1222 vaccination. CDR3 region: CASSVRAGDAKLFF. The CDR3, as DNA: TGTGCCAGCAGCGTAAGGGCAGGGGACGCAAAACTGTTTTTT.